This TCR beta chain came from a study of CD8 T cells in Susac syndrome. Study-level background: Sequenced Susac syndrome patients included 5 or 6 with active disease and fewer than ten who were in remission. Study-level points and caveats: The TCR sequencing and HLA analysis in the study involved a relatively small number of individuals, as the study acknowledged.

A word on this clonotype: Its antigen is unknown.

Reverse transcription of about 0.5 to 1 ug RNA used random hexamers. TCRdb fed the immunoSEQ multiplex PCR reads into MiXCR, producing one record per CDR3 protein. The table includes about 110,000 distinct CDR3 sequences, roughly 95% detected once. The length of the CDR3 is 17 residues. Germline assignment: CDR1 SQVTM and CDR2 ANQGSEA. V was clipped by 4 bases and J by 2 bases; unmatched bases: 10. The receptor was derived from a human donor with Susac syndrome. The rearrangement links TRBV29-1 to TRBJ2-5; 13 nucleotides line up with TRBD2. Source material: CD8+ T cells from PBMCs. In DNA form, the CDR3 reads TGCAGCGTTGTTCCCCACCGACTAGCGGGGGGTCAAGAGACCCAGTACTTC. This codes for CSVVPHRLAGGQETQYF.